The sequence of this T cell receptor (beta chain) was determined in a study of cytomegalovirus exposure and HLA in healthy donors. Whole-study results and caveats: The later analysis indicated that the majority of CMV-associated TCR beta chains appeared HLA-restricted. The authors enumerated 150 to 200 TCR beta chains as linked to cytomegalovirus.

This clone was seen a handful of times. Its antigen is still unknown. It was with 60 Vbeta and 13 Jbeta primers that the PCR ran. Sequencing used immunoSEQ multiplex PCR; TCRdb keeps in-frame clones, though not all of them. The sample records about 160,000 clones, roughly 80% being singletons. The CDR3 has 14 amino acids. Germline CDR1 reads SNHLY; CDR2 reads FYNNEI. J was trimmed by 9 bases and V by 5 bases; bases with no gene match: 12. The sample was PBMCs. This clonotype was obtained from a male donor in good health and CMV-seropositive. The chain couples TRBV2 to TRBJ2-7, with 8 bases matching TRBD2. CDR3 bases: TGTGCCAGCAGTCACGCTGGAGTAGCGGGACCGCAGTACTTC. Residues: CASSHAGVAGPQYF.